This entry lists 12 T cell receptor beta chains sequenced from one sample in a study of blood T cell repertoires in COVID-19. Measured with immunoSEQ multiplex PCR; TCRdb has only the in-frame clones, and not every one. Of under 150,000 clones in the sample, around 85% are singletons; the top ten hold 10% to 15%. Sequenced sample: peripheral blood. These receptors were collected from a human donor in a cohort sampled during active COVID-19.

This clone has just a few counts. The chain carries TRBV19 and TRBJ2-1, with 10 nucleotides matching TRBD2. Germline values: CDR1 LNHDA, CDR2 SQIVND (reference sequence). The V gene end was trimmed by 5 bases and the J gene end by 2 bases; junction bases not matched to a gene: 3. This CDR3 contains 15 residues. The CDR3 nucleotides are TGTGCCAGTAGTGCAACTAGCGGGGCCTACAATGAGCAGTTCTTC. Its protein product is CASSATSGAYNEQFF.

The genes are TRBV5-1 and TRBJ2-3; perhaps TRBD1 as D (6 bases). Germline V CDR1 and CDR2: SGHRS, YFSETQ. This CDR3 has 15 residues. Trimming pared 4 bases from V and 2 bases from J, leaving 14 bases between. The CDR3, as DNA: TGCGCCAGCAGCGAACAGGGACCTAACACAGATACGCAGTATTTT. Amino acids: CASSEQGPNTDTQYF.

This sequence joins TRBV3-1 (or the pseudogene TRBV3-2) and TRBJ1-3; the D gene is possibly TRBD1 (5 bases). The CDR3 has 16 amino acids. The V gene lost 4 bases and the J gene lost 0 bases, with 13 bases spanning the gap. Per germline, CDR1 LGHDT and CDR2 YNNKEL (reference sequence). The CDR3 here is CASSRGGVRSGNTIYF. CDR3 nucleotides: TGTGCCAGCAGCCGGGGGGGGGTCCGCTCTGGAAACACCATATATTTT.

The count of this clone is one. The chain joins TRBV9 to TRBJ2-3; 7 nucleotides match TRBD1. Trimming cost V 6 bases and J 1 base; bases outside gene matches: 8. This CDR3 has 15 amino acids. Germline V CDR1 and CDR2: SGDLS, YYNGEE. The CDR3 here is CASTPSRGRTDTQYF. DNA of the CDR3: TGTGCCAGCACCCCCTCGAGGGGGCGCACAGATACGCAGTATTTT.

J is TRBJ2-1 and V is TRBV7-8, with TRBD2 matching 10 bases. The CDR3 contains 16 residues. Germline assignment: CDR1 SGHVS and CDR2 FQNEAQ. V lost 2 bases to trimming and J lost 5 bases; unmatched junction nucleotides: 6. The CDR3 is CASSLSLAGAHNEQFF. The CDR3 DNA sequence: TGTGCCAGCAGCTTAAGTCTAGCGGGGGCCCACAATGAGCAGTTCTTC.

The rearrangement uses TRBV7-2 and TRBJ2-7; D gene unclear. The CDR3 loop spans 13 amino acids. Per the germline V gene, CDR1 is SGHTA and CDR2 is FQGNSA. The germline V and J ends were trimmed by 3 bases and 1 base, with 7 bases remaining between them. The CDR3 DNA reads as TGTGCCAGCAGCTTTGCGGAATCCTACGAGCAGTACTTC. This sequence encodes CASSFAESYEQYF.

The CDR3 is CASSSIPPGTMAFF. The CDR3 region has the DNA TGTGCCAGCAGTTCGATACCTCCGGGTACTATGGCTTTCTTT. The chain couples TRBV27 to TRBJ1-1; D call uncertain. Trimming took off 4 bases at V and 11 bases at J, with 20 bases between the two ends. The CDR3 is 14 amino acids. CDR1 and CDR2 from the germline V gene are MNHEY and SMNVEV (reference sequence).

The CDR3 reads CASSFRGQTNYGYTF. The CDR3, as DNA: TGTGCCAGCAGCTTTAGAGGACAGACTAACTATGGCTACACCTTC. The rearrangement links TRBV11-2 to TRBJ1-2, with D maybe TRBD1 (6 bases). The CDR3 runs to 15 residues. Trimming took off 3 bases at V and 0 bases at J, with 11 bases between the two ends. Germline loops: CDR1 SGHAT, CDR2 FQNNGV.

The V call is TRBV24-1, the J call TRBJ1-2, with a possible D match to TRBD1 (5 bases). The germline gives CDR1 KGHDR, CDR2 SFDVKD. The CDR3 runs to 14 residues. The V end lost 2 bases, the J end lost 7 bases, and 13 bases lay between the germline ends. The CDR3 spells CATSDSWDSSGYTF. The CDR3 DNA follows: TGTGCCACCAGTGATTCCTGGGACTCTAGTGGCTACACCTTC.

V and J are TRBV4-3 and TRBJ1-5; D might be TRBD1 (5 bases). The CDR3 is 15 amino acids. Germline V gene data show CDR1 as LGHNA and CDR2 as YSLEER. V gave up 0 bases and J gave up 1 base, with 7 bases separating them. This chain's CDR3 is CASSQDYRSNQPQHF. For the CDR3, the DNA is TGCGCCAGCAGCCAAGATTACAGGAGCAATCAGCCCCAGCATTTT.

In this sample, this clone turned up a few times. The rearrangement links TRBV30 to TRBJ1-1; possibly TRBD1 for D (6 bases). The CDR3 extends over 13 amino acids. Germline CDR1 is GTSNPN and CDR2 is SVGIG (reference sequence). The V end lost 0 bases, the J end lost 3 bases, and 8 bases lay between the germline ends. CDR3 coding DNA: TGTGCCTGGAGTGTGGACAGCTACACTGAAGCTTTCTTT. Its protein is CAWSVDSYTEAFF.

The CDR3 reads CASSLGSQGSYEQYF. CDR3 nucleotide sequence: TGTGCCAGCAGTTTAGGGTCCCAGGGTTCCTACGAGCAGTACTTC. V and J are TRBV27 and TRBJ2-7; a weak D match, TRBD1 (5 bases). There are 15 residues in the CDR3. CDR1 and CDR2 from the germline V gene are MNHEY and SMNVEV (reference sequence). V lost 2 bases, J lost 1 base, and 12 bases lay in between.